Listed below are T cell receptor beta chains from one sample, sequenced in a study of technical replicates of blood from several donors. Using immunoSEQ multiplex PCR, the repertoire was profiled, and TCRdb retains in-frame clones only, with some absent. The sample holds approximately 79,000 clones, about 97% seen once. Sequences were obtained from T cells isolated from PBMCs. The receptors shown here come from a human donor in good health. Both conserved end residues are part of each CDR3. D genes are given only for firm matches. The size of a clone is reported for some rows only, either as once, few or many, or as a class for expanded clones.

v_call	clone_size	d_call	j_call	cdr3_nt	cdr3_aa
TRBV7-3	-	TRBD2	TRBJ2-1	TGTGCCAGCAGCTCACGGGACTATTTAAGTGAGCAGTTCTTC	CASSSRDYLSEQFF
TRBV7-9	-	-	TRBJ1-2	TGTGCCAGCAGCTTTTCCCAGGGTTATGGCTACACCTTC	CASSFSQGYGYTF
TRBV30	-	TRBD2	TRBJ2-5	TGTGCCTGGAGTACCCGCCCGGGGGGGCAGAAGACCCAGTACTTC	CAWSTRPGGQKTQYF
TRBV7-3	-	TRBD2	TRBJ2-1	TGTGCCAGCAGCTTAGGCGGGAGGGCCTTCGATGAGCAGTTCTTC	CASSLGGRAFDEQFF
TRBV6-1	-	TRBD1	TRBJ2-7	TGTGCCAGCAGTTGGGACAGGGCTGACTACGAGCAGTACTTC	CASSWDRADYEQYF
TRBV2	-	TRBD2	TRBJ2-5	TGTGCCAGCAGAGGACTAGAAGAGACCCAGTACTTC	CASRGLEETQYF
TRBV9	-	-	TRBJ2-2	TGTGCCAGCAGCGTAGGAGGGTCGAACACCGGGGAGCTGTTTTTT	CASSVGGSNTGELFF
TRBV5-1	-	-	TRBJ2-3	TGCGCCAGCAGCTCGAAGAGCGGGAGCACAGATACGCAGTATTTT	CASSSKSGSTDTQYF
TRBV5-5	-	-	TRBJ2-3	TGTGCCAGCAGCTTGGCCTTTTCCACAGATACGCAGTATTTT	CASSLAFSTDTQYF
TRBV6-1	once	-	TRBJ2-7	TGTGCCAGCAGCGCCACTTGGTTGGAGGAGCAGTACTTC	CASSATWLEEQYF
TRBV19	-	TRBD2	TRBJ2-3	TGTGCCAGTAGTATAAGGGGACTAGCACGAGATACGCAGTATTTT	CASSIRGLARDTQYF
TRBV7-9	-	-	TRBJ2-2	TGTGCCAGCAGCTTTCCTGGGGAGCTGTTTTTT	CASSFPGELFF
TRBV5-5	-	-	TRBJ1-4	TGTGCCAGCTCGCTAATCGAAACGGGGAATGAAAAACTGTTTTTT	CASSLIETGNEKLFF
TRBV27	-	TRBD1	TRBJ2-1	TGTGCCAGCGTTCCTAAGGGGGACAGGGGCTACGATGAGCAGTTCTTC	CASVPKGDRGYDEQFF
TRBV5-1	-	-	TRBJ2-3	TGCGCCAGCATGGTTAGTGCAGATACGCAGTATTTT	CASMVSADTQYF
TRBV28	-	TRBD2	TRBJ2-1	TGTGCCAGCGGGGGGGCCTACAATGAGCAGTTCTTC	CASGGAYNEQFF
TRBV18	-	-	TRBJ2-1	TGTGCCAGCTCACCACCCACGCAGGGAAATGAGCAGTTCTTC	CASSPPTQGNEQFF
TRBV27	-	TRBD1	TRBJ2-1	TGTGCCAGCAGTTCATTCTTGGGACAGAGTAATGAGCAGTTCTTC	CASSSFLGQSNEQFF
TRBV30	-	TRBD2	TRBJ2-1	TGTGCCTGGAGTGTACAACTAGCGGTTTTAAATGAGCAGTTCTTC	CAWSVQLAVLNEQFF
TRBV11-2	-	-	TRBJ2-7	TGTGCCAGCAGCTTAGTAGTAAGCGAGCAGTACTTC	CASSLVVSEQYF
TRBV6-5	-	-	TRBJ1-5	TGTGCCAGCAGTACTGGCAATCAGCCCCAGCATTTT	CASSTGNQPQHF
TRBV19	-	-	TRBJ1-1	TGTGCCAGTAGTACCAGGGGAATCATGAACACTGAAGCTTTCTTT	CASSTRGIMNTEAFF
TRBV7-9	-	TRBD1	TRBJ1-3	TGTGCCAGCAGCCCCCATCCGGGACAGGGGGCGCCTGGAAACACCATATATTTT	CASSPHPGQGAPGNTIYF
TRBV27	-	TRBD1	TRBJ2-7	TGTGCCAGCAGTTTCTCAGGGACAGGGGAGCAGTACTTC	CASSFSGTGEQYF
TRBV7-2	-	TRBD1	TRBJ2-2	TGTGCCAGCAGCTGGACAGGGGGAAAGCAGACCGGGGAGCTGTTTTTT	CASSWTGGKQTGELFF
TRBV9	-	TRBD2	TRBJ2-5	TGTGCCAGCAGCGGGGGGGGTTTCGATAGTAGCGGGAGGCAAGAGACCCAGTACTTC	CASSGGGFDSSGRQETQYF
TRBV7-9	-	TRBD1	TRBJ1-2	TGTGCCAGCAGCTATCCGGGGACAGGGAGCTCTGGCTACACCTTC	CASSYPGTGSSGYTF
TRBV5-1	-	TRBD2	TRBJ2-1	TGCGCCAGCAGCTTAGCGGGAGTGACTGAGCAGTTCTTC	CASSLAGVTEQFF
TRBV9	-	-	TRBJ1-2	TGTGCCAGCAGCACCAGGACTGACGGTTATGGCTACACCTTC	CASSTRTDGYGYTF
TRBV28	-	-	TRBJ2-7	TGTGCCAGCAGTTCGGGAGACAGGGATTCCTACGCGCAGTACTTC	CASSSGDRDSYAQYF
TRBV11-3	-	TRBD2	TRBJ2-7	TGTGCCAGCAGCTTAGTAGGCGGGGGTTACGAGCAGTACTTC	CASSLVGGGYEQYF
TRBV9	-	TRBD2	TRBJ2-7	TGTGCCAGCAGCCCGAGCGGGAGGCTTTACGAGCAGTACTTC	CASSPSGRLYEQYF
TRBV4-2	-	-	TRBJ2-7	TGTGCCAGCAGCCAAGATCGGGTTTACGAGCAGTACTTC	CASSQDRVYEQYF
TRBV5-6	once	-	TRBJ2-3	TGTGCCAGCAGCCCCCTAACAGGGTACCCGCAGTATTTT	CASSPLTGYPQYF
TRBV4-3	-	-	TRBJ2-7	TGCGCCAGCAGCCATCGATACGGGTACGAGCAGTACTTC	CASSHRYGYEQYF
TRBV6-1	-	TRBD1	TRBJ2-5	TGTGCCAGCAGTGAAGCGCTTCGGGACAGGGTTATTGAAGAGACCCAGTACTTC	CASSEALRDRVIEETQYF
TRBV28	-	TRBD1	TRBJ2-7	TGTGCCAGCGGGACAGAGGTGAGAGAGCAGTACTTC	CASGTEVREQYF
TRBV9	-	-	TRBJ2-5	TGTGCCAGCAGCGAGGGAATGTTGGGGGCACTGTACCAAGAGACCCAGTACTTC	CASSEGMLGALYQETQYF
TRBV6-1	-	-	TRBJ2-7	TGTGCCAGCAGTGAACTCGGGGACTTCGCTCTGCAGTACTTC	CASSELGDFALQYF
TRBV30	once	-	TRBJ2-1	TGTGCCTGGAGTACATGGGCCAATGAGCAGTTCTTC	CAWSTWANEQFF
TRBV13	-	-	TRBJ2-1	TGTGCCAGCAGCTTGTTGGCCTCTAGTATCCACAATGAGCAGTTCTTC	CASSLLASSIHNEQFF
TRBV5-5	-	-	TRBJ2-7	TGTGCCAGCAGCTTACAGGGCTACGAGCAGTACTTC	CASSLQGYEQYF
TRBV5-1	once	-	TRBJ2-4	TGCGCCAGCAGCCTGATGGGGCAACACATTCAGTACTTC	CASSLMGQHIQYF
TRBV29-1	once	TRBD1	TRBJ1-4	TGCAGCGTGGATCAGGGGGCTAATGAAAAACTGTTTTTT	CSVDQGANEKLFF
TRBV6-7	-	-	TRBJ2-2	TGTGCCAGCAGTTATGATTGGGAGGGGGACACCGGGGAGCTGTTTTTT	CASSYDWEGDTGELFF
TRBV6-1	once	-	TRBJ2-1	TGTGCCAGCGGTTGGAGCGGTGACTACAATGAGCAGTTCTTC	CASGWSGDYNEQFF
TRBV13	-	TRBD1	TRBJ2-4	TGTGCCAGCAGCCAAACAGGGGGCAAAAACATTCAGTACTTC	CASSQTGGKNIQYF
TRBV9	once	TRBD2	TRBJ2-7	TGTGCCAGCAGCGTTAGTGGGACTAGCGTCTACGAGCAGTACTTC	CASSVSGTSVYEQYF
TRBV28	-	-	TRBJ1-3	TGTGCCAGCAGTTTATTCGGGAGTTTCTCTGGAAACACCATATATTTT	CASSLFGSFSGNTIYF
TRBV11-2	-	TRBD2	TRBJ2-5	TGTGCCAGCAGCCCGGGACTAGCGGGTAGAGAGACCCAGTACTTC	CASSPGLAGRETQYF
TRBV27	-	TRBD2	TRBJ2-3	TGTGCCAGCAGTCTAGCGGGAGTAAGCACAGATACGCAGTATTTT	CASSLAGVSTDTQYF
TRBV6-5	-	-	TRBJ2-5	TGTGCCAGCAGGTCAGGGTTGGAGACCCAGTACTTC	CASRSGLETQYF
TRBV5-4	-	TRBD2	TRBJ2-3	TGTGCCAGCAGCCTAGGCGGGAGTACAGATACGCAGTATTTT	CASSLGGSTDTQYF
TRBV7-9	-	TRBD2	TRBJ2-7	TGTGCCAGCAGCACTAGCGGGCTGACCTACGAGCAGTACTTC	CASSTSGLTYEQYF
TRBV28	-	-	TRBJ2-7	TGTGCCAGCAGTTTCGAAGAGATCTACGAGCAGTACTTC	CASSFEEIYEQYF